This record looks at one T cell receptor beta chain sequence and its context. Its antigen remains undetermined. It has no much larger one-base neighbor in the sample; base qualities were not kept. To sequence the TCRbeta CDR3 region, genomic DNA was isolated from the sorted cells. The immunoSEQ Assay was used to sequence the TCRbeta CDR3 regions. This immuneACCESS table, as held by TCRdb, lists in-frame sequences with V and J called but not all clones. Of the missing ones, under half trace to an unresolved V gene in checked studies; the others have no known cause. Within this sample are roughly 45,000 clones, with 75% to 90% of them counted one time only. The ten largest clonotypes hold 20% of the sample. The record originates from a study of OX40 agonist ivuxolimab in advanced cancers. A note on the overall study: Ivuxolimab was an agonistic, fully human IgG2 monoclonal antibody directed against OX40 (CD134), a costimulatory receptor. Intravenous ivuxolimab was administered to patients every 2 weeks at six dose levels: 0.01, 0.1, 0.3, 1.5, 3 and 10 mg/kg. Of the roughly 52 dose-escalation patients, hepatocellular carcinoma was present in approximately 20, melanoma in around 15, renal cell carcinoma in 9 and head and neck cancer in 9. The dose-escalation cohort was around 83% male with a mean age of approximately 60 years, ranging from roughly 23 to 79. Patients were allowed to have had prior anti-PD-1, anti-PD-L1 or anti-CTLA-4 therapy, and 40% to 45% of the dose-escalation patients had previously received checkpoint inhibitors. Partial responses occurred in three dose-escalation patients, of whom one had hepatocellular carcinoma and two had cutaneous melanoma. Peripheral TCRbeta sequencing was intended to test whether TCR sequence diversity was altered and clonal T-cell expansion was caused by ivuxolimab. The monotherapy dose-escalation portion (N ≈ 52 patients) of the phase I ivuxolimab trial is reported in the paper. The paper as a whole reports these results and caveats: In the 0.1-3.0 mg/kg groups, partial responders were among the patients with the lowest normalized peripheral clonal expansion, particularly in CD8+ T cells. After ivuxolimab, more expanded clones were found on average in CD8+ T cells than in CD4+ T cells. At doses of 0.1 to 3.0 mg/kg, clonal expansion of both CD4+ and CD8+ T cells in blood was seen between baseline and week 6. Which antigens the clonally expanded peripheral T cells were specific for was not determined. Low levels of normalized T-cell clonal expansion were also seen in some patients who did not respond.

Patients with a history of autoimmune disease or receiving systemic immunosuppression were excluded from the trial. Peripheral blood for TCR sequencing was collected from all dose cohorts at baseline, on cycle 4 day 1, and on cycle 7 day 1. The samples were drawn from a first-in-human, open-label, multicenter phase I dose-escalation trial of ivuxolimab. Adults with locally advanced or metastatic melanoma, renal cell, hepatocellular, or head and neck squamous cell carcinoma were enrolled in the trial. Before TCR sequencing, CD4+ T cells and CD8+ T cells were sorted from peripheral blood as separate populations. There are 16 amino acids in the CDR3, from cysteine to phenylalanine inclusive. Only the CDR3 region is kept as DNA, spanning 48 bases read in frame from base 1. Trimming accounts for 4 bases at V and 0 bases at J, while the number of junction bases matched to no gene is 6. CDR1 and CDR2, looked up from the germline V gene, are ENHRY and SYGVKD.

Here the sequenced sample was CD4+ or CD8+ T cells sorted from blood, taken in a trial of the OX40 agonist ivuxolimab. The sequence derives from an adult with an advanced solid tumor such as melanoma, head and neck, liver or kidney cancer. The V and J segments used are TRBV10-3 and TRBJ1-5, with TRBD1 identical over 7 junction bases. The CDR3 region reads CAISVDRAHSNQPQHF. The bases are TGTGCCATCAGTGTAGACAGGGCCCATAGCAATCAGCCCCAGCATTTT.